This T cell receptor beta chain appears in the sequencing data of a study of post-analysis software for immune sequencing data. Notes on the study in general: The five TRBV segments detected at higher frequency in patients than in controls included TRBV5-6, TRBV5-1 and TRBV20-1.

Researchers reported that TCR beta cDNA libraries carried unique molecular identifiers. TCRdb used MiXCR to reprocess the PCR reads, holding one entry per CDR3 protein. The repertoire consists of about 760,000 distinct CDR3 sequences, with 25% to 30% occurring once and the leading ten covering 0.55% to 0.65%. This clonotype was picked up a small number of times. What it binds is unknown. Germline values: CDR1 SGHTA, CDR2 FQGNSA. The CDR3 spans 16 residues. Germline trimming cut 5 bases from V and 4 bases from J; bases unmatched to any gene: 12. The origin of this receptor is a girl between 5 and 17 years old with multiple sclerosis. This sequence joins TRBV7-2 and TRBJ1-1; 8 nucleotides agree with TRBD1. Sequenced sample: blood. The CDR3 DNA is TGTGCCAGCAGCCGACACGGGGACAGGACCCCCACTGAAGCTTTCTTT. Its protein is CASSRHGDRTPTEAFF.